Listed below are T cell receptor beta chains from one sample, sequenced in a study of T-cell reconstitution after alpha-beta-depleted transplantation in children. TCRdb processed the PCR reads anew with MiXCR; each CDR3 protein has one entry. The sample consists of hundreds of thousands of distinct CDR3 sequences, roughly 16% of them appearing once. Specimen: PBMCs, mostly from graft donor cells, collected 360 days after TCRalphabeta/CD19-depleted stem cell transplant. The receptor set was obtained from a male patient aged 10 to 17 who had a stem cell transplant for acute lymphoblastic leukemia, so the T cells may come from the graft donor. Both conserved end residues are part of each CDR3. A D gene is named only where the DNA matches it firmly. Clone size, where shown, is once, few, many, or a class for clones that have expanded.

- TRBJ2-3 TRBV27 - CASSYPGDTQYF TGTGCCAGCAGTTATCCAGGTGATACGCAGTATTTT
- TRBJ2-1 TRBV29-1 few CSVRTALSYNEQFF TGCAGCGTTAGGACAGCACTTTCCTACAATGAGCAGTTCTTC
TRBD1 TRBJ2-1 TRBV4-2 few CASIPGTGKYNEQFF TGTGCCAGCATCCCCGGGACAGGGAAATACAATGAGCAGTTCTTC
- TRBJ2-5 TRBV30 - CAWSLQETQYF TGTGCCTGGAGCCTTCAAGAGACCCAGTACTTC
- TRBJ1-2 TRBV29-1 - CSVDVTTSGDYGYTF TGCAGCGTTGACGTCACAACCTCAGGGGACTATGGCTACACCTTC
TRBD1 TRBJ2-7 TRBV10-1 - CASSERAGGTYEQYF TGCGCCAGCAGTGAGCGGGCAGGGGGTACCTACGAGCAGTACTTC
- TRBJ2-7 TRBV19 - CASRSDGGAYEQYF TGTGCCAGTAGAAGCGATGGGGGAGCCTACGAGCAGTACTTC
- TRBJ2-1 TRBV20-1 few CSASSNGIGNEQFF TGCAGTGCTAGTTCTAACGGAATCGGCAATGAGCAGTTCTTC
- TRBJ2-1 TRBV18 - CASSPHSDSYNEQFF TGTGCCAGCTCACCCCATAGCGACTCCTACAATGAGCAGTTCTTC
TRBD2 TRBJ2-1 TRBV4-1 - CASSQEAGAVNEQFF TGCGCCAGCAGCCAAGAAGCGGGAGCGGTCAATGAGCAGTTCTTC
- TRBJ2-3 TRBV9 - CASSFLESTDTQYF TGTGCCAGCAGCTTTCTAGAGAGCACAGATACGCAGTATTTT
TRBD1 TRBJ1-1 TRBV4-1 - CASSVPGQGADTEAFF TGCGCCAGCAGCGTTCCGGGACAGGGGGCAGACACTGAAGCTTTCTTT
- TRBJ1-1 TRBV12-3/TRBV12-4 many CASRNRFRDTEAFF TGTGCCAGCAGAAACAGGTTCCGGGACACTGAAGCTTTCTTT
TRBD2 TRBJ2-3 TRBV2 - CASIISGKLISTDTQYF TGTGCCAGCATTATAAGCGGGAAGTTAATCAGCACAGATACGCAGTATTTT
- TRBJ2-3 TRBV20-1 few CSAVEGDTQYF TGCAGTGCGGTGGAGGGAGATACGCAGTATTTT
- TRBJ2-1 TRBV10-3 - CAISPSGYEQFF TGTGCCATCAGTCCATCCGGGTACGAGCAGTTCTTC
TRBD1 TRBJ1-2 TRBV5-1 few CASSFSGQVDGYTF TGCGCCAGCAGCTTTTCCGGACAGGTGGATGGCTACACCTTC
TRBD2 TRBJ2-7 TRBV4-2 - CASSTRLAGGSSYEQYF TGTGCCAGCAGCACACGACTAGCGGGAGGCAGCTCCTACGAGCAGTACTTC
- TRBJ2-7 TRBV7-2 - CASSLQIIIHEQYF TGTGCCAGCAGCTTACAGATTATTATCCACGAGCAGTACTTC
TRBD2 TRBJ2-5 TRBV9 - CASSVGEGGGQETQYF TGTGCCAGCAGCGTAGGGGAGGGCGGGGGACAAGAGACCCAGTACTTC
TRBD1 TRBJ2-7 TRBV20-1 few CSANEQGGTYEQYF TGCAGTGCCAACGAACAGGGGGGAACCTACGAGCAGTACTTC
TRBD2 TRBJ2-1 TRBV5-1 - CASSPQAGEDAPYNEQFF TGCGCCAGCAGCCCCCAAGCGGGAGAAGACGCCCCCTACAATGAGCAGTTCTTC
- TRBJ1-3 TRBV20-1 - CSAYGRGAAGNTIYF TGCAGTGCTTATGGGCGGGGGGCAGCTGGAAACACCATATATTTT
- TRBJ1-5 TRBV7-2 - CASSWGLLSTGNQPQHF TGTGCCAGCAGCTGGGGACTTCTATCGACGGGCAATCAGCCCCAGCATTTT
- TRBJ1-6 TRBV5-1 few CASSFLSENSPLHF TGCGCCAGCAGCTTTTTGAGTGAGAATTCACCCCTCCACTTT
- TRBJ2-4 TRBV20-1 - CSAIGMSENIQYF TGCAGTGCTATAGGGATGAGCGAAAACATTCAGTACTTC
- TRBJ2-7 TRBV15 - CATSDGTNYEQYF TGTGCCACCAGCGACGGGACCAACTACGAGCAGTACTTC
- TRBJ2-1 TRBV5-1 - CASSWSGPWDNEQFF TGCGCCAGCAGCTGGTCGGGTCCATGGGACAATGAGCAGTTCTTC
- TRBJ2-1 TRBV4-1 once CASSQAIPFLNQGEWSYNEQFF TGCGCCAGCAGCCAAGCCATCCCATTTCTCAATCAGGGTGAATGGTCCTACAATGAGCAGTTCTTC
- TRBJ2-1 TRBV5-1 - CASSLNLAPYNEQFF TGCGCCAGCAGCTTGAACCTAGCCCCTTACAATGAGCAGTTCTTC
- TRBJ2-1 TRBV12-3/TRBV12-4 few CASTHLAISYNEQFF TGTGCCAGCACCCATCTAGCGATTTCCTACAATGAGCAGTTCTTC
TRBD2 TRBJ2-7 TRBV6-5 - CASSYSLPSGRNEQYF TGTGCCAGCAGTTACTCCCTTCCTAGCGGGAGGAACGAGCAGTACTTC
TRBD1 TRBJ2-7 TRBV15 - CATSSGDRGSEQYF TGTGCCACCAGCAGCGGCGACAGGGGGAGCGAGCAGTACTTC
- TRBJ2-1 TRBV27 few CASSSARPEQFF TGTGCCAGCAGTTCCGCTCGGCCTGAGCAGTTCTTC
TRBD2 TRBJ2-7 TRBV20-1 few CSVHTGTRVYEQYF TGCAGTGTTCATACCGGGACTAGGGTATACGAGCAGTACTTC
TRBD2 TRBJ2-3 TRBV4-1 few CASSQILAGLTDTQYF TGCGCCAGCAGCCAAATACTAGCGGGGCTCACAGATACGCAGTATTTT
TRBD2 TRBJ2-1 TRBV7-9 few CASSLGLAGFSRNEQFF TGTGCCAGCAGCTTGGGACTAGCGGGATTCAGTAGGAATGAGCAGTTCTTC
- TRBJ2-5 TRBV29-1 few CSVEQNQETQYF TGCAGCGTTGAACAGAATCAAGAGACCCAGTACTTC
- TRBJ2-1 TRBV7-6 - CASSLYHLGNEQFF TGTGCCAGCAGCTTATACCACCTGGGCAATGAGCAGTTCTTC
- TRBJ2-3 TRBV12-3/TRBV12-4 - CASSLRDYNTDTQYF TGTGCCAGCAGCCTTCGCGATTACAACACAGATACGCAGTATTTT
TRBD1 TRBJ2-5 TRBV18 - CASSPGQGQETQYF TGTGCCAGCAGCCCGGGACAGGGCCAAGAGACCCAGTACTTC
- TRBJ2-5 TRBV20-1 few CSASSGHQETQYF TGCAGTGCTAGTTCTGGGCATCAAGAGACCCAGTACTTC
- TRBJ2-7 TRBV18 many CASSPLRDTYEQYF TGTGCCAGCTCACCACTACGAGATACCTACGAGCAGTACTTC
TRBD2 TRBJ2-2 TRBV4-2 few CASRLSGSTGELFF TGTGCCAGCAGACTGAGCGGGAGCACCGGGGAGCTGTTTTTT
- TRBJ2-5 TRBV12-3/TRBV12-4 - CASSFGRPGWRAETQYF TGTGCCAGCAGTTTTGGCCGCCCGGGCTGGAGGGCAGAGACCCAGTACTTC
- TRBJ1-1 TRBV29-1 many CSVEEPGANTEAFF TGCAGCGTTGAAGAGCCGGGAGCGAACACTGAAGCTTTCTTT
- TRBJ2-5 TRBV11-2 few CASSLENYETQYF TGTGCCAGCAGCTTAGAAAATTACGAGACCCAGTACTTC
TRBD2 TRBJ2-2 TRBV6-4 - CASSLTSPGELFF TGTGCCAGCAGCCTGACTAGCCCCGGGGAGCTGTTTTTT
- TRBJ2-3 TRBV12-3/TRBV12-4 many CASKRGTDTQYF TGTGCCAGCAAAAGAGGCACAGATACGCAGTATTTT
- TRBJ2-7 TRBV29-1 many CSVGRGEHEQYF TGCAGCGTTGGCAGGGGGGAGCACGAGCAGTACTTC
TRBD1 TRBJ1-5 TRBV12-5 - CASGFVLQGSNQPQHF TGTGCTAGTGGTTTCGTATTACAGGGGAGCAATCAGCCCCAGCATTTT
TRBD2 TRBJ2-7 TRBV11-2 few CASSPGRALYEQYF TGTGCCAGCAGCCCCGGGAGGGCCCTCTACGAGCAGTACTTC
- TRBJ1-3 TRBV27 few CASSLKGRTGNTIYF TGTGCCAGCAGTTTAAAGGGGCGTACTGGAAACACCATATATTTT
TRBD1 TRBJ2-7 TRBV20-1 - CSARSWTGLYEQYF TGCAGTGCTAGATCCTGGACAGGCCTCTACGAGCAGTACTTC
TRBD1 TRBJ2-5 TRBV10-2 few CASTARQGWYQETQYF TGCGCCAGCACCGCTCGACAGGGATGGTACCAAGAGACCCAGTACTTC
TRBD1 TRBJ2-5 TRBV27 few CASSLYLTGGQETQYF TGTGCCAGCAGTTTATATTTAACAGGGGGCCAAGAGACCCAGTACTTC
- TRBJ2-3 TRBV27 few CASALLGASTDTQYF TGTGCCAGCGCCTTATTGGGGGCTAGCACAGATACGCAGTATTTT
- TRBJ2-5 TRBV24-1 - CATSERGDTPRETQYF TGTGCCACCAGTGAAAGGGGGGACACCCCCCGGGAGACCCAGTACTTC